A single sample gave rise to the 16 T cell receptor beta chains below, sequenced in a study of PD-1 blockade in classical Hodgkin lymphoma. The repertoire was sequenced with immunoSEQ multiplex PCR; TCRdb's copy has only in-frame clones and lacks some. The sample shows 25,000 to 30,000 clones, roughly 70% of them seen only once. Each of the patients experienced relapse following autologous stem cell transplantation, and their brentuximab vedotin exposure differed. The source material was peripheral blood mononuclear cells (PBMCs), sampled before the second cycle of nivolumab. Receptors originate from a human donor with classical Hodgkin lymphoma.

At least ten counts were recorded for this clone. The chain combines TRBV29-1 with TRBJ1-2; 9 bases are a match to TRBD1. CDR3 length equals 14 residues. Trimming at V came to 6 bases and at J to 13 bases, leaving 18 bases not matched to a gene. Germline loops: CDR1 SQVTM, CDR2 ANQGSEA. CDR3 protein: CSVDSPRTGVGSTF. CDR3 in DNA: TGCAGCGTAGACAGCCCACGGACAGGGGTGGGGTCCACCTTC.

J is TRBJ2-7 and V is TRBV6-5; TRBD1 matches at 10 bases. The V gene's germline CDR1 is MNHEY and CDR2 SVGAGI. The junction had 3 bases not matched to a gene; V was cut back by 7 bases and J by 0 bases. The CDR3 runs to 14 residues. CDR3 in DNA: TGTGCCAGCACCGGACAGGGGGGCTCCTACGAGCAGTACGTC. Residues: CASTGQGGSYEQYV.

CDR3: CASSPSYGYTF. In DNA form, the CDR3 reads TGTGCCAGCAGCCCGAGCTATGGCTACACCTTC. The chain uses TRBV6-6 and TRBJ1-2; D unresolved. V gave up 6 bases and J gave up 4 bases, with 6 bases separating them. Germline CDR1 reads MNHNY; CDR2 reads SVGAGI (reference sequence). This CDR3 has 11 amino acids.

The chain employs TRBV25-1 and TRBJ1-4, with TRBD1 as a possible D gene (5 bases). This CDR3 is 13 amino acids long. With 7 bases removed from V and 0 bases from J, the gap between germline ends came to 6 bases. CDR1 and CDR2 (germline): MGHDK, SYGVNS. DNA of the CDR3: TGTGCCAGCAAGGGGACAACTAATGAAAAACTGTTTTTT. Amino acids: CASKGTTNEKLFF.

Notes on this clone: One end of the junction varies from germline; a read error may be responsible. The CDR3 nucleotides are TGTGCCAGCAGCACCGGGACAGGTATACACTTC. This encodes CASSTGTGIHF. The rearrangement joins TRBV28 to TRBJ2-7; 8 bases line up with TRBD1. The CDR3 spans 11 residues. CDR1 is MDHEN and CDR2 is SYDVKM in the germline V gene.

The V call is TRBV15, the J call TRBJ2-2; unclear D gene. The germline V gene encodes CDR1 LNHNV and CDR2 YYDKDF (reference sequence). This CDR3 has 12 amino acids. Between the trimmed V and J ends, which lost 8 bases and 1 base, there was a span of 5 bases. Here the CDR3 DNA reads TGTGCCACCGAGAGGAACACCGGGGAGCTGTTTTTT. Its protein product is CATERNTGELFF. The variable domain in full, with the rest retrieved from reference TRBV15 and TRBJ2-2, is DAMVIQNPRYQVTQFGKPVTLSCSQTLNHNVMYWYQQKSSQAPKLLFHYYDKDFNNEADTPDNFQSRRPNTSFCFLDIRSPGLGDTAMYLCATERNTGELFFGEGSRLTVL.

This clone appeared a few times. The CDR3 loop reads CSVDKIEGQELGYGYTF. CDR3 coding DNA: TGCAGCGTCGATAAAATTGAGGGACAGGAGCTCGGCTATGGCTACACCTTC. This chain links TRBV29-1 with TRBJ1-2; 8 bases map to TRBD1. CDR1 SQVTM and CDR2 ANQGSEA come from the germline V gene. This CDR3 region has 17 residues. V trimming: 6 bases; J trimming: 4 bases; junction bases outside the gene matches: 19.

This clone has a count of ten or more. The chain links TRBV7-8 to TRBJ1-5, with TRBD1 as a possible D gene (6 bases). The CDR3 covers 16 residues. The ends were cut back, 2 bases at V and 5 bases at J, with 16 bases in the middle. Germline loops: CDR1 SGHVS, CDR2 FQNEAQ. In nucleotides, the CDR3 is TGTGCCAGCAGCTTAAATTCCGGGACACTGCATCAGCCCCAGCATTTT. Amino acids: CASSLNSGTLHQPQHF.

The rearrangement links TRBV15 to TRBJ2-2; 8 bases fit TRBD1. This CDR3 region has 16 residues. Trimming removed 3 bases from V and 7 bases from J; junction bases left unmatched: 10. Germline CDR1 and CDR2: LNHNV and YYDKDF (reference sequence). The CDR3 loop reads CATSRNWGTGSGELFF. The CDR3 coding sequence is TGTGCCACCAGCAGGAATTGGGGGACAGGTAGCGGGGAGCTGTTTTTT.

The chain carries TRBV4-1 and TRBJ1-2; a weak D match, TRBD1 (6 bases). Germline V CDR1 and CDR2: MGHRA, YSYEKL. The CDR3 has 16 amino acids. Trimming pared 1 base from V and 6 bases from J, leaving 18 bases between. In DNA form, the CDR3 reads TGCGCCAGCAGCCAAGGGGGGCTTCGGGCAGGGGATGGCTACACCTTC. It codes for CASSQGGLRAGDGYTF.

The table lists this clone with a few counts. The J gene is TRBJ1-1, the V gene TRBV18; weak D call: TRBD1 (5 bases). The CDR3 consists of 14 residues. V was clipped by 3 bases and J by 5 bases, with 13 bases between them. Germline V gives CDR1 KGHSH, CDR2 LQKENI. DNA for the CDR3: TGTGCCAGCTCACCGGTCGGGGGTGTTACTGAAGCTTTCTTT. Protein product: CASSPVGGVTEAFF.

The J gene is TRBJ2-5, the V gene TRBV11-3; D ambiguous. The CDR3 has 14 residues. Trimming took off 5 bases at V and 1 base at J, with 11 bases between the two ends. Germline lookup yields CDR1 SGHNT and CDR2 YENEEA. The CDR3 DNA follows: TGTGCCAGCAGCACCGGAGACCGCCAAGAGACCCAGTACTTC. Translated, it gives CASSTGDRQETQYF.

The rearrangement links TRBV9 to TRBJ1-6; no clear D. The germline CDR1 and CDR2 sequences are SGDLS and YYNGEE. The CDR3 sequence is 15 residues long. The germline V and J ends were trimmed by 0 bases and 6 bases, with 10 bases remaining between them. CDR3 sequence: CASSVDQISNSPLHF. CDR3 coding DNA: TGTGCCAGCAGCGTAGACCAGATTTCTAATTCACCCCTCCACTTT. The variable domain in full, completed from reference TRBV9 and TRBJ1-6, reads DSGVTQTPKHLITATGQRVTLRCSPRSGDLSVYWYQQSLDQGLQFLIQYYNGEERAKGNILERFSAQQFPDLHSELNLSSLELGDSALYFCASSVDQISNSPLHFGNGTRLTVT.

This clone was recorded a few times. The V call is TRBV4-3, the J call TRBJ2-2; 14 positions agree with TRBD2. CDR3 length: 17 amino acids. Trimming at V came to 4 bases and at J to 6 bases, leaving 7 bases not matched to a gene. Germline CDR1 reads LGHNA; CDR2 reads YSLEER. CDR3 sequence: CASSPTGLAGVPGELFF. DNA of the CDR3: TGCGCCAGCAGCCCGACGGGACTAGCGGGAGTCCCCGGGGAGCTGTTTTTT.

The V and J genes are TRBV5-1 and TRBJ1-2; 7 bases map to TRBD1. The V and J ends lost 0 bases and 4 bases, in that order; junction bases with no gene match: 6. Germline V gene sequence: CDR1 SGHRS, CDR2 YFSETQ. The CDR3 runs to 15 residues. CDR3 nucleotides: TGCGCCAGCAGCTTGGTGTCAGGGGGAGGCTATGGCTACACCTTC. Amino acid sequence: CASSLVSGGGYGYTF.

The chain joins TRBV19 to TRBJ2-4, with D tentatively TRBD1 or TRBD2 (5 bases each). Trimming stripped 2 bases from V and 0 bases from J, with 14 bases between. Germline CDR1 LNHDA, CDR2 SQIVND (reference sequence). The CDR3 covers 17 residues. CDR3 bases: TGTGCCAGTAGTATAACCTCGGGACCAATAGCCAAAAACATTCAGTACTTC. Protein: CASSITSGPIAKNIQYF.